These 11 T cell receptor beta chains were all obtained from the same sample, sequenced in a study of technical replicates of blood from a few donors (dated by TCRdb to 2016 to 2017). The protocol used for the library was the immunoSEQ multiplex PCR assay. The table comes from immuneACCESS by way of TCRdb, which keeps in-frame sequences with V and J called. Part of the clones is missing from these tables; in studies checked, under half for an unresolved V gene and the rest for unknown reasons. The sample table contains under 85,000 clones; only one count was recorded for about 97% of them. The ten largest clones take up over 0.2% of the sample. The specimen was T cells isolated from PBMCs. The origin of the receptors is a human donor in good health.

This clone has a single count. The chain employs TRBV7-6 and TRBJ2-5, with a weak D call TRBD1 (6 bases). The CDR3 is 13 amino acids. The germline V and J ends were trimmed by 4 bases and 3 bases, with 9 bases remaining between them. Germline V gene lookup returns CDR1 SGHVS and CDR2 FNYEAQ. CDR3: CASSSNREETQYF. The CDR3, as DNA: TGTGCCAGCAGCTCCAACAGGGAAGAGACCCAGTACTTC.

V usage is TRBV19 and J usage is TRBJ2-1, with a weak D call TRBD2 (6 bases). This CDR3 has 13 amino acids. CDR1 LNHDA and CDR2 SQIVND come from the germline V gene (reference sequence). V lost 9 bases and J lost 7, with 16 bases in between. CDR3 in amino acids: CASAGGYKNEQFF. CDR3 nucleotide sequence: TGTGCCAGCGCAGGAGGGTATAAGAATGAGCAGTTCTTC.

This chain connects TRBV9 to TRBJ1-1; 7 nucleotides line up with TRBD1. CDR1 SGDLS and CDR2 YYNGEE come from the germline V gene. The CDR3 is made up of 15 amino acids. V lost 4 bases to trimming and J lost 1 base; unmatched junction nucleotides: 7. As DNA, the CDR3 is TGTGCCAGCAGCAATACAGGGGACTGGAACACTGAAGCTTTCTTT. Translated, it gives CASSNTGDWNTEAFF.

The chain employs TRBV27 and TRBJ2-2; TRBD2 aligns across 10 bases. Germline loops: CDR1 MNHEY, CDR2 SMNVEV (reference sequence). This CDR3 has 21 residues. V gave up 3 bases and J gave up 5 bases; unmatched junction bases: 21. Written as DNA, the CDR3 is TGTGCCAGCAGTTTCCAAACACATACAGGGCTAGCGGGAGTAGGGACCGGGGAGCTGTTTTTT. Its translation: CASSFQTHTGLAGVGTGELFF.

The chain joins TRBV6-5 to TRBJ1-3; no firm D call. The CDR3 runs 14 residues. Trimming shortened V by 6 bases and J by 0 bases, and 9 bases separated the two germline ends. Germline values: CDR1 MNHEY, CDR2 SVGAGI. DNA for the CDR3: TGTGCCAGCAGGCTATCCTACTCTGGAAACACCATATATTTT. It is translated as CASRLSYSGNTIYF.

The chain couples TRBV7-9 to TRBJ2-2; a possible D gene is TRBD2 (6 bases). V was clipped by 5 bases and J by 4 bases, with 14 bases between them. The germline V gene encodes CDR1 SEHNR and CDR2 FQNEAQ (reference sequence). The CDR3 loop spans 15 amino acids. CDR3 sequence: CASSLGGAGTGELFF. DNA for the CDR3: TGTGCCAGCAGCCTGGGGGGAGCCGGCACCGGGGAGCTGTTTTTT. The full variable domain, in which reference TRBV7-9 and TRBJ2-2 provide the parts outside the CDR3, is DTGVSQNPRHKITKRGQNVTFRCDPISEHNRLYWYRQTLGQGPEFLTYFQNEAQLEKSRLLSDRFSAERPKGSFSTLEIQRTEQGDSAMYLCASSLGGAGTGELFFGEGSRLTVL.

This chain connects TRBV2 to TRBJ2-3, with D unresolved. This CDR3 region has 12 residues. V was clipped by 7 bases and J by 2 bases, with 7 bases between them. CDR1 and CDR2 (germline): SNHLY, FYNNEI. The CDR3 bases are TGTGCCAGCATCTTAGTCACAGATACGCAGTATTTT. Its protein product is CASILVTDTQYF.

V and J are TRBV29-1 and TRBJ2-7; D possibly corresponds to TRBD2 (6 bases). The CDR3 is made up of 13 amino acids. V was pared by 5 bases and J by 3 bases, with 14 bases between. Per germline, CDR1 SQVTM and CDR2 ANQGSEA. The CDR3 sequence: CSVLLADNYEQYF. The CDR3 region has the DNA TGCAGCGTTCTACTAGCAGATAACTACGAGCAGTACTTC.

This chain connects TRBV11-2 to TRBJ1-2; 7 nucleotides line up with TRBD1. The germline V gene encodes CDR1 SGHAT and CDR2 FQNNGV. The V gene end was trimmed by 5 bases and the J gene end by 4 bases; junction bases not matched to a gene: 10. The CDR3 is made up of 15 amino acids. CDR3 region: CASSANSRDSYGYTF. CDR3 coding DNA: TGTGCCAGCAGCGCTAATAGCCGGGACAGCTATGGCTACACCTTC.

The chain links TRBV6-1 to TRBJ2-7; D unclear. The CDR3 spans 14 residues. Trimming left V 0 bases short and J 3 bases short, with 9 bases between. Germline V gene sequence: CDR1 MNHNS, CDR2 SASEGT. The CDR3 here is CASSEALLNYEQYF. The DNA for the CDR3 is TGTGCCAGCAGTGAAGCCCTGTTAAACTACGAGCAGTACTTC.

This clone was picked up one time. This chain connects TRBV15 to TRBJ1-2; D unclear. With 0 bases removed from V and 1 base from J, the gap between germline ends came to 12 bases. The CDR3 extends over 16 amino acids. In germline, CDR1 is LNHNV, CDR2 YYDKDF (reference sequence). The CDR3 region is CATSREQILFNYGYTF. The CDR3, as DNA: TGTGCCACCAGCAGAGAACAGATATTATTTAACTATGGCTACACCTTC.